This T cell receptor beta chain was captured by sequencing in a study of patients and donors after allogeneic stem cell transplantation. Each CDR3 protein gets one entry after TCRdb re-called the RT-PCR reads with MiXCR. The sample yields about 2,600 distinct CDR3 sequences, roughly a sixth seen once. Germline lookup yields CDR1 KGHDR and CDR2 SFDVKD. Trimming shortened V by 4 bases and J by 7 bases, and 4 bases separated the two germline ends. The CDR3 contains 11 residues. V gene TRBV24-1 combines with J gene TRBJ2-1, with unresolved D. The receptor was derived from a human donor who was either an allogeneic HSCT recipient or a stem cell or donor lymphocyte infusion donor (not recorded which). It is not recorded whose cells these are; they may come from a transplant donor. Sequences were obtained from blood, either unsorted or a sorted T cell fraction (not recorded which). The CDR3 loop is CATSDLNEQFF. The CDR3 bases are TGTGCCACCAGTGACCTTAATGAGCAGTTCTTC.